Detailed here is one T cell receptor (beta chain). Its matching antigen is unknown. An end of the junction does not agree with germline; a read error may underlie this. Primed by a sample-barcoded 5' primer and a J-beta primer mix, a second PCR proceeded for roughly 7 to 11 cycles. TCRdb processed the 5' RACE reads anew with MiXCR; each CDR3 protein has one entry. The sample lists about 800,000 distinct CDR3 sequences, more than 35% occurring once. This specimen belongs to a study of blood T cells in healthy people across ages. Findings and caveats of the study: Expanded clonotype changes were possibly confounded by unknown donor CMV status.

Each of the donors had roughly 9.3 milliliters of peripheral blood drawn into EDTA-treated Vacutainer tubes. Per-sample PBMC isolation yielded at least 6.5 million cells. Total RNA was extracted at no less than 6 micrograms per sample. The source of this sequence is an elderly man in good health. The sequenced material came from blood.

CDR3 loop: CASSQDRWDCLCNGQFF. In DNA form, the CDR3 reads TGTGCCAGCAGCCAAGATAGGTGGGACTGCCTATGCAATGGGCAGTTCTTC. J is TRBJ2-1 and V is TRBV4-2; tentative D call: TRBD2 (6 bases). The CDR3 length is 17 residues. The V gene's germline CDR1 is LGHNA and CDR2 YNFKEQ.